This T cell receptor beta chain emerged from a study of blood T cell repertoires in COVID-19. Study overall: Sources were T cells, B-cell-depleted T cells, or PBMCs; the material itself was cDNA or gDNA.

This CDR3 spans 14 amino acids. CDR1 and CDR2 from the germline V gene are LGHDT and YNNKEL (reference sequence). With V trimmed by 0 bases and J by 5 bases, 2 bases remained unmatched. This clone has a handful of counts. The assay was immunoSEQ multiplex PCR, and TCRdb's table has in-frame clones only and misses some. The data show roughly 130,000 clones, with about 87% seen just once and 2.5% to 3% held by the top ten. The Seattle site enrolled patients during active infection and followed them longitudinally. The sequence came from a human donor with COVID-19, enrolled during active disease. The donor label of this sample is uncertain. Specimen: peripheral blood. The V gene is TRBV3-1 (or the pseudogene TRBV3-2), the J gene TRBJ1-1; 8 nucleotides agree with TRBD1. The CDR3 bases are TGTGCCAGCAGCCAAGATTACAGGGGGACTGAAGCTTTCTTT. Amino acid sequence: CASSQDYRGTEAFF.